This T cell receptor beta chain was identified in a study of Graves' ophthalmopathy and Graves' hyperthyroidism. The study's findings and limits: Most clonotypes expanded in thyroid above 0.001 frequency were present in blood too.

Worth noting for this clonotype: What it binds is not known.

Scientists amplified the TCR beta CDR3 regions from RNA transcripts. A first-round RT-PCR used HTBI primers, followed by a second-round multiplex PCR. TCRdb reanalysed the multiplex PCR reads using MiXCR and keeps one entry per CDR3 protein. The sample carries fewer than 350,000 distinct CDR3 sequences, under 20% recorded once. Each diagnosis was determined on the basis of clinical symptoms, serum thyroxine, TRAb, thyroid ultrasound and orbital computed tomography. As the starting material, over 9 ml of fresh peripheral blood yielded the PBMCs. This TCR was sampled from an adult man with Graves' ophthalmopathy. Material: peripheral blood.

The CDR3 DNA reads as TGTGCCAGCAGTAGAGGGACTGACCGTAGTCAGTACTTC. Its protein product is CASSRGTDRSQYF. This chain connects TRBV6-1 to TRBJ2-7, with D maybe TRBD2 (6 bases). The CDR3 spans 13 residues. Germline assignment: CDR1 MNHNS and CDR2 SASEGT. Deletions cut 5 bases from V and 10 bases from J, with 18 bases between.